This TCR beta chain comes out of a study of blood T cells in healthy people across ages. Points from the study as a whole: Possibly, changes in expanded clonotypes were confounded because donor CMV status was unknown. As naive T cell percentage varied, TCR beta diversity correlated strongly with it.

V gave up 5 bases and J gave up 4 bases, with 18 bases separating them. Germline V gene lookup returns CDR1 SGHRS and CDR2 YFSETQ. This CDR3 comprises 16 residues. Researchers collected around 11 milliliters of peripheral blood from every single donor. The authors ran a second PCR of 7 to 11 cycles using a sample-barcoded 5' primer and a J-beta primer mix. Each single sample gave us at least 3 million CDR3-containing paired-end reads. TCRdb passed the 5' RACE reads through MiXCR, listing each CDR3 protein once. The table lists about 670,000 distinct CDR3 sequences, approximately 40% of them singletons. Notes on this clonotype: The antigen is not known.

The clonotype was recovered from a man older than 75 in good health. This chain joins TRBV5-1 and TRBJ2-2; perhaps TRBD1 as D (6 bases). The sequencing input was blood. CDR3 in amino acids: CASRRDNPVGTGELFF. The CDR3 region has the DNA TGCGCCAGCAGGAGGGACAATCCGGTTGGCACCGGGGAGCTGTTTTTT.